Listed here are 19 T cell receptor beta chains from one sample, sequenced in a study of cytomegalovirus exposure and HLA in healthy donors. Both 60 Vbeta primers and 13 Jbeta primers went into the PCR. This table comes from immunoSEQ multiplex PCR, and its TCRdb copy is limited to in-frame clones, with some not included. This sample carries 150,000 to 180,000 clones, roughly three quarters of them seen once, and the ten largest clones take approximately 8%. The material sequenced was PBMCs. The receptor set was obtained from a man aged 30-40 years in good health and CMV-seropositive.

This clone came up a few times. The CDR3 loop reads CAWSRQGNSPLHF. CDR3 DNA: TGTGCCTGGAGTAGGCAGGGGAATTCACCCCTCCACTTT. The gene calls are TRBV30 and TRBJ1-6; D may be TRBD1 (6 bases). The CDR3 runs 13 residues. V shed 2 bases and J shed 7 bases, with 9 bases lying between them. CDR1 and CDR2 (germline): GTSNPN, SVGIG (reference sequence).

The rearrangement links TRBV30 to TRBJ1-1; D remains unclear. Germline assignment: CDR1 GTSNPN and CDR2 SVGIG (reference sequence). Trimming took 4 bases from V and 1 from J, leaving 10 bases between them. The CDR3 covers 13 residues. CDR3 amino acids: CAWTGITNTEAFF. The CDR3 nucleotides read TGTGCCTGGACCGGGATAACGAACACTGAAGCTTTCTTT.

This CDR3 reads CAWSVAAETQYF. In nucleotides, the CDR3 is TGTGCCTGGAGTGTAGCAGCGGAGACCCAGTACTTC. The V and J genes are TRBV30 and TRBJ2-5, with D hard to call. The CDR3 contains 12 residues. The germline gives CDR1 GTSNPN, CDR2 SVGIG (reference sequence). Between the trimmed V and J ends, which lost 0 bases and 5 bases, there was a span of 7 bases.

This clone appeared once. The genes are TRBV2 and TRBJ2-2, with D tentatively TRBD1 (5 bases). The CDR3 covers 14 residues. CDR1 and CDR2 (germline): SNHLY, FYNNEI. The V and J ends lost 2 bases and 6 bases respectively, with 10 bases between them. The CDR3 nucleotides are TGTGCCAGCAGTGAAACCAGGGCCGCCGGGGAGCTGTTTTTT. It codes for CASSETRAAGELFF. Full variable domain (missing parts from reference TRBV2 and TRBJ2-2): EPEVTQTPSHQVTQMGQEVILRCVPISNHLYFYWYRQILGQKVEFLVSFYNNEISEKSEIFDDQFSVERPDGSNFTLKIRSTKLEDSAMYFCASSETRAAGELFFGEGSRLTVL.

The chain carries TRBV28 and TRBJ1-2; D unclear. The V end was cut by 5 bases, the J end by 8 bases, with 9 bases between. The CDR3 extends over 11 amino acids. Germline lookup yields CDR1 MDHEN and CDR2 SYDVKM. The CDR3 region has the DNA TGTGCCAGCAGTACTAGGTGGGGCTACACCTTC. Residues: CASSTRWGYTF.

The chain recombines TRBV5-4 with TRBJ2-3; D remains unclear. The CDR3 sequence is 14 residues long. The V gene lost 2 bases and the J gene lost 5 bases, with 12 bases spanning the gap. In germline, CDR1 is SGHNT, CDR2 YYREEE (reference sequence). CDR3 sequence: CASSFPGFKDTQYF. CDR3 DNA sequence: TGTGCCAGCAGCTTCCCGGGTTTCAAAGATACGCAGTATTTT. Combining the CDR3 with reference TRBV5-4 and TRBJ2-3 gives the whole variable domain ETGVTQSPTHLIKTRGQQVTLRCSSQSGHNTVSWYQQALGQGPQFIFQYYREEENGRGNFPPRFSGLQFPNYSSELNVNALELDDSALYLCASSFPGFKDTQYFGPGTRLTVL.

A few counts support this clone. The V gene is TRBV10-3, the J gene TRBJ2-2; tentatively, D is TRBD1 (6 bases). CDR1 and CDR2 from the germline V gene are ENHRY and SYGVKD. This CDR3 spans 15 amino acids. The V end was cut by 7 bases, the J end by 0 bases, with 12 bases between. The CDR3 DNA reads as TGTGCCATCACTGAAGGGGGTCCGAACACCGGGGAGCTGTTTTTT. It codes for CAITEGGPNTGELFF.

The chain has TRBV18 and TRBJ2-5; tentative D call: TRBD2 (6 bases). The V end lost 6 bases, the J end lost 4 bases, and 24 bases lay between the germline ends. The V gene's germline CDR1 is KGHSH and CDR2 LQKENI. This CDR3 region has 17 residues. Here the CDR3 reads CASSRSRDSRKGETQYF. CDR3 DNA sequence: TGTGCCAGCTCGCGAAGCCGGGACTCCAGGAAGGGAGAGACCCAGTACTTC.

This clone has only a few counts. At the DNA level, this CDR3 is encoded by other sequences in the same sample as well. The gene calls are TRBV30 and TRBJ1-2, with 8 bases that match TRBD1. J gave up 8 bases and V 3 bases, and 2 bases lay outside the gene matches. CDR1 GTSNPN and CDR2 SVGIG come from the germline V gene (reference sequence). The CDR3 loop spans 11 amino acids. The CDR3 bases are TGTGCCTGGAGGGACAGGGACGGCTACACCTTC. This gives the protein CAWRDRDGYTF.

The DNA of the CDR3 is TGCGCCAGCAGCGCGGCGGGTGACGGGGAGCTGTTTTTT. Its protein product is CASSAAGDGELFF. The rearrangement uses TRBV10-1 and TRBJ2-2, with D possibly TRBD2 on 5 matching bases. Germline CDR1 WNHNN, CDR2 SYGVQD (reference sequence). Trimming shortened V by 6 bases and J by 7 bases, and 12 bases separated the two germline ends. CDR3 size: 13 residues.

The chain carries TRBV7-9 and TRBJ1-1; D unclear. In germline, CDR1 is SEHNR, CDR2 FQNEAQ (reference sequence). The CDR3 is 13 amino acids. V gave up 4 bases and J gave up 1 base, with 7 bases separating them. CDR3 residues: CASSSPGNTEAFF. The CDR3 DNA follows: TGTGCCAGCAGCTCTCCAGGGAACACTGAAGCTTTCTTT.

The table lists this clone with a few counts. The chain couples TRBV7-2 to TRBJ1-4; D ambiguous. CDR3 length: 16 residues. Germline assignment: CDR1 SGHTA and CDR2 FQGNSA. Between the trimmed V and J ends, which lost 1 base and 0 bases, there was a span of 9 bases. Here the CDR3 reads CASSLDPYATNEKLFF. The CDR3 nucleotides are TGTGCCAGCAGCTTAGATCCTTATGCAACTAATGAAAAACTGTTTTTT.

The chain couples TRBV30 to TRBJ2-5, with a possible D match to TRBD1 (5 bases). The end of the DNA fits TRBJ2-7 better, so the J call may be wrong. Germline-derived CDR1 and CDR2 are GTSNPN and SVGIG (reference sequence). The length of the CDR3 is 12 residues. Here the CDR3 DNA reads TGTGCCTGGACTAGGGGCCCCTACGAGCAGTACTTC. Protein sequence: CAWTRGPYEQYF.

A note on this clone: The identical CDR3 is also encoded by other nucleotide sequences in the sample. This CDR3 is CASSLRQGYGYTF. The CDR3 DNA reads as TGTGCCAGCAGTTTAAGGCAGGGCTATGGCTACACCTTC. This rearrangement joins TRBV27 to TRBJ1-2, with a possible D match to TRBD1 (5 bases). The CDR3 contains 13 residues. CDR1 is MNHEY, CDR2 SMNVEV, per germline (reference sequence). Trimming cost V 2 bases and J 4 bases, with 8 bases left between them.

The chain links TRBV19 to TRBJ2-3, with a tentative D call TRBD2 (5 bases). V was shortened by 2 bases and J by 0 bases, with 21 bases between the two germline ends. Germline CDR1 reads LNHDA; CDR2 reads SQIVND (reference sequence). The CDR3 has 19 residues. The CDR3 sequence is CASSISVIRHQRSTDTQYF. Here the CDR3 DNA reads TGTGCCAGTAGTATATCCGTGATTCGGCACCAGCGGAGCACAGATACGCAGTATTTT.

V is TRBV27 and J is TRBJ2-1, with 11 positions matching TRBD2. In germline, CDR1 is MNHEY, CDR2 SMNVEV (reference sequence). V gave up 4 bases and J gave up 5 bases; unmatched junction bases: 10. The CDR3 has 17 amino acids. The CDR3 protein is CASSSTLGLAVDNEQFF. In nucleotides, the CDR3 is TGTGCCAGCAGTTCTACCTTGGGACTAGCGGTAGACAATGAGCAGTTCTTC.

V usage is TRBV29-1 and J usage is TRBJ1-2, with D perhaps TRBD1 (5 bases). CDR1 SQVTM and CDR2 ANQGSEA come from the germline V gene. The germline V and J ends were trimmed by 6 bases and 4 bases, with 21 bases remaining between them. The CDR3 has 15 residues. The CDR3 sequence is CSVSFQATRGYGYTF. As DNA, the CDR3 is TGCAGCGTCTCATTTCAGGCTACAAGGGGCTATGGCTACACCTTC. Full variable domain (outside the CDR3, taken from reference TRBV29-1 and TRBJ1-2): SAVISQKPSRDICQRGTSLTIQCQVDSQVTMMFWYRQQPGQSLTLIATANQGSEATYESGFVIDKFPISRPNLTFSTLTVSNMSPEDSSIYLCSVSFQATRGYGYTFGSGTRLTVV.

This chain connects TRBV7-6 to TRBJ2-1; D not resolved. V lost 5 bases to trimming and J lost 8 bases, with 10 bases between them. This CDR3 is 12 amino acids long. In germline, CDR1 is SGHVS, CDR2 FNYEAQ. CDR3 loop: CASSGDSHEQFF. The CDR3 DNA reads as TGTGCCAGCAGCGGCGACTCTCATGAGCAGTTCTTC.

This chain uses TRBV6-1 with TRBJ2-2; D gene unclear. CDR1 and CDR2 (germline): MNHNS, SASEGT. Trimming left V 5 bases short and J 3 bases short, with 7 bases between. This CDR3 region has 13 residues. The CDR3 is CASSIADTGELFF. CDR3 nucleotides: TGTGCCAGCAGTATCGCGGACACCGGGGAGCTGTTTTTT.